This TCR beta chain was obtained from a study of patients and donors after allogeneic stem cell transplantation. TCRdb fed the RT-PCR reads into MiXCR, producing one record per CDR3 protein. The sample has about 960,000 distinct CDR3 sequences, more than 15% seen once. The sequence was collected from a human donor who was either an allogeneic HSCT recipient or a stem cell or donor lymphocyte infusion donor (not recorded which). It is not recorded whose cells these are; they may come from a transplant donor. The source material was blood, either unsorted or a sorted T cell fraction (not recorded which).

CDR3 DNA: TGTGCCAGCAGCCTAACGTGGGATCAGCCCCAGCATTTT. Translated, it gives CASSLTWDQPQHF. This chain connects TRBV6-1 to TRBJ1-5, with D unclear. Trimming stripped 6 bases from V and 5 bases from J, with 11 bases between. In germline, CDR1 is MNHNS, CDR2 SASEGT. CDR3 length: 13 amino acids.